What follows describes a single T cell receptor beta chain. This sample was taken from a study of cytomegalovirus exposure and HLA in healthy donors. Primers included in the PCR were 60 Vbeta and 13 Jbeta primers. Measured with immunoSEQ multiplex PCR; TCRdb has only the in-frame clones, and not every one. The sample includes about 180,000 clones, around 80% of them seen just once. The CDR3 consists of 16 residues. The germline V gene encodes CDR1 LNHDA and CDR2 SQIVND (reference sequence). With V trimmed by 5 bases and J by 10 bases, 12 bases remained unmatched. The chain joins TRBV19 to TRBJ2-1; 12 bases agree with TRBD2. Input material: PBMCs. This TCR derives from a girl aged 5 to 17 in good health and CMV-seropositive. CDR3 bases: TGTGCCAGTAGTGGGGGACTAGCGGGTTCCCCGAGCGAGCAGTTCTTC. Translated, it gives CASSGGLAGSPSEQFF.